This T cell receptor (beta chain) was identified in a study of post-analysis software for immune sequencing data. Included in the TCR beta cDNA libraries were unique molecular identifiers. Each CDR3 protein is one row after TCRdb ran MiXCR on the PCR reads. This table has more than 350,000 distinct CDR3 sequences, less than 40% appearing once. This clonotype has just a few counts. Its matching antigen is unknown. Study-wide results and limits: With TRBV5-6, TRBV5-1 and TRBV20-1 included, 4 or 5 TRBV segments were more frequent in patients than in controls. F-measure co-clustering was strong for batch-matched samples. Comparison with controls showed significantly lower normalized Chao1 diversity in multiple sclerosis patients.

V gave up 3 bases and J gave up 6 bases, with 9 bases separating them. The CDR3 runs to 12 residues. This TCR was sampled from a girl aged 2-10 years with multiple sclerosis. Sequencing was performed on blood. V usage is TRBV12-3 or TRBV12-4 and J usage is TRBJ2-7; D not certain. The CDR3 protein is CASSFPGGEQYF. The CDR3 nucleotides read TGTGCCAGCAGTTTTCCGGGTGGCGAGCAGTACTTC.